This TCR beta chain was obtained from a study of cytomegalovirus exposure and HLA in healthy donors. Study-level findings and limits: The HLA-A and HLA-B alleles of most subjects were reportedly predicted accurately from TCR beta sequences.

Remarks on this clone: Its antigen is currently unknown.

Per the germline V gene, CDR1 is MNHNY and CDR2 is SVGAGI (reference sequence). This CDR3 comprises 13 residues. V lost 10 bases to trimming and J lost 4 bases; unmatched junction nucleotides: 6. This PCR relied on a set of 60 Vbeta primers and 13 Jbeta primers. This table comes from immunoSEQ multiplex PCR, and its TCRdb copy is limited to in-frame clones, with some not included. The data show 130,000 to 150,000 clones, approximately 73% seen once. The sequenced material came from PBMCs. The chain employs TRBV6-6 and TRBJ2-7, with TRBD1 matching over 11 bases. The TCR sequence derives from a human donor in good health. Written as DNA, the CDR3 is TGTGCCACCTCGGACAGGGGGCAATACGAGCAGTACTTC. Translating it yields CATSDRGQYEQYF.